A selection of T cell receptor beta chains follows, all from one sample in a study of blood T cell repertoires in COVID-19. Data came from immunoSEQ multiplex PCR; TCRdb stores just in-frame clones and leaves some out. Among under 200,000 clones listed, approximately 81% were seen once. What was sequenced was peripheral blood. These TCRs come from a woman in her forties or fifties with COVID-19, enrolled during active disease. Both conserved end residues are part of each CDR3. The order of the fields is D gene, V gene, clone size, J gene, CDR3 DNA, CDR3 protein. A D gene is named only where the DNA matches it firmly. For some rows the clone size is stated as once, few or many, or as a class when expanded; others skip it.

NA	TRBV4-1	few	TRBJ1-5	TGCGCCAGCAGCCAAGATTCCGGGTTCGGCAATCAGCCCCAGCATTTT	CASSQDSGFGNQPQHF
TRBD1	TRBV7-6	NA	TRBJ2-2	TGTGCCAGCAGCATGGGGACAGGGGACACCGGGGAGCTGTTTTTT	CASSMGTGDTGELFF
TRBD1	TRBV27	NA	TRBJ1-4	TGTGCCAGCAGTTTAGGGACAGAGCCCAATGAAAAACTGTTTTTT	CASSLGTEPNEKLFF
NA	TRBV5-1	once	TRBJ2-1	TGCGCCAGCAGCTTTTCTAGAGAGAGCTCCTACAATGAGCAGTTCTTC	CASSFSRESSYNEQFF
NA	TRBV5-5	NA	TRBJ2-7	TGTGCCAGCAGCTTGGAGGGGGAAGCACACTACGAGCAGTACTTC	CASSLEGEAHYEQYF
NA	TRBV4-1	NA	TRBJ1-2	TGCGCCAGCAGCCAAGCGGGGGGGGAGGTCTATGGCTACACCTTC	CASSQAGGEVYGYTF
TRBD1	TRBV19	NA	TRBJ1-6	TGTGCCAGTAGCCTCTTGGACAGGGAAGGATCACCCCTCCACTTT	CASSLLDREGSPLHF
NA	TRBV5-5	NA	TRBJ2-7	TGTGCCAGCAGCCGGTCGCTCTCCTACGAGCAGTACTTC	CASSRSLSYEQYF
TRBD1	TRBV28	once	TRBJ1-1	TGTGCCAGCAAGTTCTGGACAGGCAACACTGAAGCTTTCTTT	CASKFWTGNTEAFF
TRBD1	TRBV5-5	NA	TRBJ1-5	TGTGCCAGCAGCTTCCGGACAGGGTCCAATCAGCCCCAGCATTTT	CASSFRTGSNQPQHF
NA	TRBV7-9	once	TRBJ1-2	TGTGCCAGCAGCTTAGAAAACAGAGATGGCTACACCTTC	CASSLENRDGYTF
NA	TRBV18	NA	TRBJ1-4	TGTGCCAGCTCTAGCGGACGGGGAAATGAAAAACTGTTTTTT	CASSSGRGNEKLFF
NA	TRBV10-3	NA	TRBJ2-3	TGTGCCATCAGTACCGGGGCAGATACGCAGTATTTT	CAISTGADTQYF
TRBD1	TRBV9	NA	TRBJ1-6	TGTGCCAGCAGCCCCCGGGACAGAGGGAATTCACCCCTCCACTTT	CASSPRDRGNSPLHF
NA	TRBV30	NA	TRBJ1-4	TGTGCCTGGAGTGTGCAGGGTAATGAAAAACTGTTTTTT	CAWSVQGNEKLFF
TRBD1	TRBV6-5	NA	TRBJ1-4	TGTGCCAGCCAGGGGGGCACTAATGAAAAACTGTTTTTT	CASQGGTNEKLFF
NA	TRBV28	NA	TRBJ1-5	TGTGCCAGCAGTACCCGACAGCTAAATCAGCCCCAGCATTTT	CASSTRQLNQPQHF
NA	TRBV5-1	NA	TRBJ2-5	TGCGCCAGCAGCAACCCTAGTGAAGAGACCCAGTACTTC	CASSNPSEETQYF
NA	TRBV4-1	NA	TRBJ2-5	TGCGCCAGCAGCCAGGCATGGGGGCTAGAGGAGACCCAGTACTTC	CASSQAWGLEETQYF
TRBD1	TRBV6-4	NA	TRBJ2-3	TGTGCCAGCAGTCCAGACAGGGCGGATACGCAGTATTTT	CASSPDRADTQYF
NA	TRBV11-3	NA	TRBJ2-7	TGTGCCAGCAGACTAGAAACCTACGAGCAGTACTTC	CASRLETYEQYF